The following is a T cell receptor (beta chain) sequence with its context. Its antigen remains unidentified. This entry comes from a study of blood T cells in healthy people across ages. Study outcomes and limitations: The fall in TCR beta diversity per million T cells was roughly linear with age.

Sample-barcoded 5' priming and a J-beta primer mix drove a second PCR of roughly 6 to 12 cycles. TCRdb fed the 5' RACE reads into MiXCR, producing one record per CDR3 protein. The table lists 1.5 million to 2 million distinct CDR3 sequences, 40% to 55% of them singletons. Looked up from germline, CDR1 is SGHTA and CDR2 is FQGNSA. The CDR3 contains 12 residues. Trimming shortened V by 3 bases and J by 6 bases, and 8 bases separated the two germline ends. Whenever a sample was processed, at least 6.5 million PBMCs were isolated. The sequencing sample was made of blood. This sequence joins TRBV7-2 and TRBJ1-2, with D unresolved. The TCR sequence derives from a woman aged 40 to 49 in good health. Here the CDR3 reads CASSFRSHGYTF. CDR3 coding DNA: TGTGCCAGCAGCTTTCGATCCCATGGCTACACCTTC.